Sequencing of this T cell receptor (beta chain) was carried out in a study of CD4 and CD8 cells across lung adenocarcinoma regions. From the PCR reads, TCRdb called clonotypes with MiXCR, one entry per CDR3 protein. The table lists more than 6,000 distinct CDR3 sequences, around 51% of them singletons. Germline V CDR1 and CDR2: MNHEY, SVGAGI. V lost 2 bases and J lost 1; bases outside the gene matches: 4. The CDR3 sequence is 16 residues long. Localized lung adenocarcinoma, a non-small cell lung cancer, affected the donors. V gene TRBV6-5 combines with J gene TRBJ2-2; the match to TRBD2 covers 7 bases. The clonotype originates from a male donor with lung adenocarcinoma. The CD4 and CD8 labels of this study may be unreliable. The specimen was CD8+ T cells from the center of a lung tumor. CDR3 nucleotides: TGTGCCAGCAGTTACGGGGGGGATTGGAACACCGGGGAGCTGTTTTTT. This codes for CASSYGGDWNTGELFF.